A single sample gave rise to the 24 T cell receptor beta chains below, sequenced in a study of neoadjuvant anti-PD-1 for oral cavity cancer. Time point in this sample: after neoadjuvant nivolumab, at surgical resection. The repertoire was sequenced with immunoSEQ multiplex PCR; TCRdb's copy has only in-frame clones and lacks some. The sample holds about 14,000 clones, roughly 79% seen once. The sequences come from PBMCs, collected after nivolumab (anti-PD-1) treatment. These receptor sequences come from a person between 40 and 85 years old with oral cavity squamous cell carcinoma.

The V and J genes are TRBV10-3 and TRBJ2-2; 10 bases map to TRBD1. V was pared by 6 bases and J by 6 bases, with 1 base of the junction left unmatched. In germline, CDR1 is ENHRY, CDR2 SYGVKD. The CDR3 covers 13 residues. CDR3 sequence (DNA): TGTGCCATCAGGGGACAGGGGTCCGGGGAGCTGTTTTTT. Translation: CAIRGQGSGELFF.

This chain uses TRBV10-3 with TRBJ1-4; D is perhaps TRBD1 (5 bases). Trimming removed 0 bases at V and 14 bases at J, with 16 bases between. From germline, CDR1 is ENHRY and CDR2 SYGVKD. This CDR3 has 14 residues. The CDR3 protein is CAISESEAGDELFF. CDR3 DNA: TGTGCCATCAGTGAGTCAGAGGCGGGGGACGAGCTGTTTTTT.

CDR3 in DNA: TGTGCCAGCAGTTGGGGGGGCGCTAATGAAAAACTGTTTTTT. Protein product: CASSWGGANEKLFF. The chain couples TRBV28 to TRBJ1-4; D possibly corresponds to TRBD1 (6 bases). Germline CDR1 is MDHEN and CDR2 is SYDVKM. V lost 4 bases, J lost 3 bases, and 9 bases lay in between. CDR3 size: 14 residues.

This chain links TRBV7-9 with TRBJ1-2; the D is unclear. V lost 0 bases and J lost 3, with 2 bases in between. The CDR3 has 12 residues. Germline CDR1 is SEHNR and CDR2 is FQNEAQ (reference sequence). The CDR3 sequence is CASSLADYGYTF. The CDR3 DNA reads TGTGCCAGCAGCTTAGCGGACTATGGCTACACCTTC.

This chain joins TRBV6-6 and TRBJ1-5; no firm D call. The V gene's germline CDR1 is MNHNY and CDR2 SVGAGI (reference sequence). The CDR3 runs 14 residues. Trimming left V 6 bases short and J 3 bases short, with 12 bases between. The CDR3 nucleotides read TGTGCCAGCAGGGCCCGGAACACCAATCAGCCCCAGCATTTT. Its translation is CASRARNTNQPQHF.

The chain is built from TRBV2 and TRBJ2-7; D is unclear. Germline-derived CDR1 and CDR2 are SNHLY and FYNNEI. CDR3 size: 15 residues. Trimming removed 2 bases from V and 3 bases from J, with 14 bases in between. The CDR3 coding sequence is TGTGCCAGCAGTGAACCACCCAGCTCTAACTACGAGCAGTACTTC. As protein: CASSEPPSSNYEQYF.

The DNA for the CDR3 is TGTGCCAGCAGCCTTGGAAGCTCCTACGAGCAGTACTTC. Translating gives CASSLGSSYEQYF. The rearrangement joins TRBV11-2 to TRBJ2-7, with D uncertain. Looked up from germline, CDR1 is SGHAT and CDR2 is FQNNGV. Trimming took 5 bases from V and 0 from J, leaving 8 bases between them. This CDR3 is built from 13 residues.

The gene calls are TRBV6-5 and TRBJ2-7, with a possible D match to TRBD2 (5 bases). The germline CDR1 and CDR2 sequences are MNHEY and SVGAGI. The CDR3 covers 15 residues. The V end lost 6 bases, the J end lost 2 bases, and 17 bases lay between the germline ends. In nucleotides, the CDR3 is TGTGCCAGCAGGAGAGACTATCCCCTTACCTACGAGCAGTACTTC. Translation gives CASRRDYPLTYEQYF.

CDR3 in DNA: TGTGCCAGCATTGGGGACACAGATACGCAGTATTTT. This gives the protein CASIGDTDTQYF. The genes are TRBV2 and TRBJ2-3; D remains ambiguous. V was pared by 7 bases and J by 2 bases, with 7 bases between. The CDR3 loop spans 12 amino acids. Germline lookup yields CDR1 SNHLY and CDR2 FYNNEI.

The V and J genes are TRBV5-1 and TRBJ2-5; perhaps TRBD2 as D (6 bases). Germline assignment: CDR1 SGHRS and CDR2 YFSETQ. This CDR3 contains 14 residues. V shed 4 bases and J shed 9 bases, with 19 bases lying between them. CDR3 sequence (DNA): TGCGCCAGCAGCCCCGGGACTCCCGATATGGCCCAGTACTTC. It is translated as CASSPGTPDMAQYF.

This clone occurred a few times. The chain is built from TRBV11-2 and TRBJ1-4, with 10 bases aligning to TRBD1. This CDR3 is 15 amino acids long. With V trimmed by 5 bases and J by 8 bases, 8 bases remained unmatched. Looked up from germline, CDR1 is SGHAT and CDR2 is FQNNGV. CDR3 nucleotide sequence: TGTGCCAGCAGCACCCGGGACAGGGGAGGAGAAAAACTGTTTTTT. Protein product: CASSTRDRGGEKLFF.

V is TRBV19 and J is TRBJ1-3, with 7 bases that match TRBD1. This CDR3 region has 15 residues. The V and J ends lost 4 bases and 2 bases, in that order; junction bases with no gene match: 5. Looked up from germline, CDR1 is LNHDA and CDR2 is SQIVND (reference sequence). The CDR3 DNA follows: TGTGCCAGTAGTAAGACAGGGACGGCTGGAAACACCATATATTTT. As protein: CASSKTGTAGNTIYF.

The rearrangement uses TRBV27 and TRBJ2-1; 12 nucleotides match TRBD2. The V and J ends lost 6 bases and 6 bases, in that order; junction bases with no gene match: 9. The CDR3 loop spans 16 amino acids. CDR1 and CDR2 from the germline V gene are MNHEY and SMNVEV (reference sequence). The CDR3 DNA reads as TGTGCCAGCAGCCTCACCCTAGCGGGAGGGCCCAATGAGCAGTTCTTC. Protein: CASSLTLAGGPNEQFF.

The chain combines TRBV27 with TRBJ2-7; possibly TRBD2 for D (5 bases). Germline V gene data show CDR1 as MNHEY and CDR2 as SMNVEV (reference sequence). Trimming cost V 9 bases and J 1 base, with 10 bases left between them. This CDR3 comprises 12 residues. CDR3 coding DNA: TGTGCCAGTGGACTTACTTCCTACGAGCAGTACTTC. Translation gives CASGLTSYEQYF.

This rearrangement joins TRBV7-8 to TRBJ2-1, with TRBD2 matching 8 bases. J lost 2 bases, V lost 5 bases, and 8 bases had no gene match. This CDR3 comprises 16 residues. Germline V gene sequence: CDR1 SGHVS, CDR2 FQNEAQ. The CDR3 sequence is CASSRGSGRAYNEQFF. The DNA of the CDR3 is TGTGCCAGCAGCCGAGGGAGCGGGAGAGCCTACAATGAGCAGTTCTTC.

V is TRBV30 and J is TRBJ2-3; D perhaps matches TRBD2 (5 bases). V was pared by 0 bases and J by 2 bases, with 9 bases between. The CDR3 runs to 14 residues. Germline loops: CDR1 GTSNPN, CDR2 SVGIG (reference sequence). DNA of the CDR3: TGTGCCTGGAGTGTAGAGCGGAACACAGATACGCAGTATTTT. Protein sequence: CAWSVERNTDTQYF.

The chain uses TRBV27 and TRBJ2-3, with 10 bases fitting TRBD2. The CDR3 loop spans 15 amino acids. Germline CDR1 and CDR2: MNHEY and SMNVEV (reference sequence). After removal of 6 bases from V and 5 bases from J, the junction contained 8 bases not matched to a gene. The CDR3 region has the DNA TGTGCCAGCAGCAAGCGGGAGGGCCGGGAAGATACGCAGTATTTT. It encodes CASSKREGREDTQYF.

This chain joins TRBV29-1 and TRBJ2-7; either TRBD1 or TRBD2 may supply D (6 bases each). CDR3 length: 15 amino acids. V was clipped by 0 bases and J by 5 bases, with 17 bases between them. Germline CDR1 reads SQVTM; CDR2 reads ANQGSEA. In DNA form, the CDR3 reads TGCAGCGTTGAAGATCGCAAAACAGGGAGGAACGAGCAGTACTTC. Translating it yields CSVEDRKTGRNEQYF.

V is TRBV30 and J is TRBJ2-2; D perhaps matches TRBD2 (7 bases). Germline loops: CDR1 GTSNPN, CDR2 SVGIG (reference sequence). The CDR3 sequence is 14 residues long. V dropped 3 bases and J dropped 5 bases, with 13 bases sitting between them. The CDR3 loop reads CAWRLGRGTGELFF. The CDR3 DNA is TGTGCCTGGAGGTTGGGGAGGGGGACCGGGGAGCTGTTTTTT.

This chain links TRBV29-1 with TRBJ2-2; 11 bases are a match to TRBD1. This CDR3 is 14 amino acids long. From germline, CDR1 is SQVTM and CDR2 ANQGSEA. CDR3 DNA: TGCAGTGCCCCGGGACAGGGGGACACCGGGGAGCTGTTTTTT. This codes for CSAPGQGDTGELFF.

The J gene is TRBJ2-1, the V gene TRBV25-1, with D tentatively TRBD2 (6 bases). The V end was cut by 7 bases, the J end by 8 bases, with 12 bases between. CDR3 size: 12 residues. CDR1 and CDR2 from the germline V gene are MGHDK and SYGVNS. The chain's CDR3 is CASTPSGDEQFF. Here the CDR3 DNA reads TGTGCCAGCACCCCGTCGGGGGATGAGCAGTTCTTC.

This clone was recorded a few times. The chain recombines TRBV2 with TRBJ2-5; D is tentatively TRBD1 or TRBD2 (5 bases each). Germline V gives CDR1 SNHLY, CDR2 FYNNEI. V was trimmed by 6 bases and J by 1 base, leaving 12 bases between them. The CDR3 extends over 14 amino acids. The CDR3 region is CASRSSGTQETQYF. In DNA form, the CDR3 reads TGTGCCAGCAGAAGTTCCGGGACCCAAGAGACCCAGTACTTC.

DNA for the CDR3: TGTGCCAGCAGACCAGGGGGCGAGGGTTTCGAGCAGTACTTC. Encoded protein: CASRPGGEGFEQYF. The chain joins TRBV28 to TRBJ2-7; 8 nucleotides agree with TRBD1. V was pared by 6 bases and J by 6 bases, with 10 bases of the junction left unmatched. The CDR3 length is 14 residues. From germline, CDR1 is MDHEN and CDR2 SYDVKM.

The chain is built from TRBV6-5 and TRBJ2-7, with TRBD2 matching 16 bases. Germline assignment: CDR1 MNHEY and CDR2 SVGAGI. The CDR3 is made up of 13 amino acids. J lost 7 bases, V lost 8 bases, and 2 bases had no gene match. The CDR3 DNA reads as TGTGCCAGCTCGGGACTAGCGGGAGGGGAGCAGTACTTC. As protein: CASSGLAGGEQYF.